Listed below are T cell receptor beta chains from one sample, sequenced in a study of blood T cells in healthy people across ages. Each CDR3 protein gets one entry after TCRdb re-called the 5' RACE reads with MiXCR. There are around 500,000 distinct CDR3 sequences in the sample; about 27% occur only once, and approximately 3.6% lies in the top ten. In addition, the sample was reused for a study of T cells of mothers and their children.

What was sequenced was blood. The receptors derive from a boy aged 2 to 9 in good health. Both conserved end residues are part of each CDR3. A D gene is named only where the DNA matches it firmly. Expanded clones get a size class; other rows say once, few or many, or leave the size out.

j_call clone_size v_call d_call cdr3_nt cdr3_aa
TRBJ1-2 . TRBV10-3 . TGTGCCATCAGTGAGCCCGACGGACTAAGCTACACCTTC CAISEPDGLSYTF
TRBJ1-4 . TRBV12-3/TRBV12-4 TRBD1 TGTGCCAGCAGTTTAAAGAAGGGACAGGGGAATGAAAAACTGTTTTTT CASSLKKGQGNEKLFF
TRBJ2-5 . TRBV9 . TGTGCCAGCAGCGTAGGGGGGGGCCCTGAGACCCAGTACTTC CASSVGGGPETQYF
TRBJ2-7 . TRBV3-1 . TGTGCCAGCAGTTCACGCCAGGGAAGGGTCTCCTACGAGCAGTACTTC CASSSRQGRVSYEQYF
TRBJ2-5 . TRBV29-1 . TGCAGCGCCAACCCGTTGACAGGGCGGGGGGAGACCCAGTACTTC CSANPLTGRGETQYF
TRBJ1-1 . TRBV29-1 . TGCAGCGCTCGGGGGGGTCCAAGCATGAACACTGAAGCTTTCTTT CSARGGPSMNTEAFF
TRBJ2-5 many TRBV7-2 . TGTGCCAGCAGCTGGAGGCTAGACGGGACCCAGTACTTC CASSWRLDGTQYF
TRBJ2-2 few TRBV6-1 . TGTGCCAGCAGCGCCACGTTCACCGGGGAGCTGTTTTTT CASSATFTGELFF
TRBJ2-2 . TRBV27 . TGTGCCAGCAGTTTGTCTGGGAGGTACACCGGGGAGCTGTTTTTT CASSLSGRYTGELFF
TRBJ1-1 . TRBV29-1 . TGCAGCGTTCAGTTGAGGACTCGAGCTTTCTTT CSVQLRTRAFF
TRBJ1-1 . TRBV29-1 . TGCAGCGTTGAATCTTTCTGGGGTTTTAACACTGAAGCTTTCTTT CSVESFWGFNTEAFF
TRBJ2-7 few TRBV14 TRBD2 TGTGCCAGCAGCCTATATAGCGGGGGGACCTACGAGCAGTACTTC CASSLYSGGTYEQYF
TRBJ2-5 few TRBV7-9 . TGTGTCTCCATGGTGGCAGACCTCCAAGAGACCCAGTACTTC CVSMVADLQETQYF
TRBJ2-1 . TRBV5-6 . TGTGCCAGCAGCTTATCGGTAGGGGGCTCCTACAATGAGCAGTTCTTC CASSLSVGGSYNEQFF
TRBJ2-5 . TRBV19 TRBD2 TGTGCCAGTAGTCCTGACACGGGACTAGCGAAAGAGACCCAGTACTTC CASSPDTGLAKETQYF
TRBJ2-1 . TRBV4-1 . TGCGCCGGCAGCCCTAGGACCGGGGCGCCTGGAGAGCAGTTCTTC CAGSPRTGAPGEQFF
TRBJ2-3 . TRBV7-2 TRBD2 TGTGCCAGCAGCTTGGACTTAGCGGGGGGCCTCACAGATACGCAGTATTTT CASSLDLAGGLTDTQYF
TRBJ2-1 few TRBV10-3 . TGTGCCATCAACCCGGGGAGCTCCTACAATGAGCAGTTCTTC CAINPGSSYNEQFF
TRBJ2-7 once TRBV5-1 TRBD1 TGCGCCAGCAGCTGGGGACGGGACAGTCCCGAGCAGTACTTC CASSWGRDSPEQYF
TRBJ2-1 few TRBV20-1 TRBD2 TGCAGTGCGAGAACACGAAACCAGCCGGGAGGTTATGAGCAGTTCTTC CSARTRNQPGGYEQFF
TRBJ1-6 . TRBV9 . TGTGCCAGCAGCGCTCTTAATTCACCCCTCCACTTT CASSALNSPLHF
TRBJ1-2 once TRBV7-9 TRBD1 TGTGCCAGCAGCTCCGGACAGGGTGAAGATGGCTACACCTTC CASSSGQGEDGYTF
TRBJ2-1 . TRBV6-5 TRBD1 TGTGCCAGCAGTCCGGGACAGGTGAATGAGCAGTTCTTC CASSPGQVNEQFF
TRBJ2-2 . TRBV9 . TGTGCCAGCAGTGGGATGAACACCGGGGAGCTGTTTTTT CASSGMNTGELFF
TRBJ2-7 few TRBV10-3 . TGTGCCATCAGTGAGGAGCTCTTCTCCTACGAGCAGTACTTC CAISEELFSYEQYF
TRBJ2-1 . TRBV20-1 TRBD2 TGCAGTGCTAGTGGGACTAGCGCTTACAATGAGCAGTTCTTC CSASGTSAYNEQFF
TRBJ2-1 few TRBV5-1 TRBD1 TGCGCCAGCAGGTTGGGCCCGGGACAGGGGAACAATGGGCAGTTCTTC CASRLGPGQGNNGQFF